This TCR beta chain originates from a study of cytomegalovirus exposure and HLA in healthy donors. V dropped 4 bases and J dropped 6 bases, with 9 bases sitting between them. The length of the CDR3 is 11 residues. Germline V gene lookup returns CDR1 SQVTM and CDR2 ANQGSEA. Some clones are missing from TCRdb's copy, which holds only in-frame ones; the method was immunoSEQ multiplex PCR. The repertoire holds some 41,000 clones, under 95% seen once, with 2.1% in the top ten. The sequence derives from a woman between 18 and 29 years old in good health and CMV-seronegative. Source material: PBMCs. The chain uses TRBV29-1 and TRBJ1-2; no reliable D call. The CDR3 sequence: CSVGETDGYTF. The CDR3 DNA reads TGCAGCGTTGGAGAAACAGATGGCTACACCTTC.